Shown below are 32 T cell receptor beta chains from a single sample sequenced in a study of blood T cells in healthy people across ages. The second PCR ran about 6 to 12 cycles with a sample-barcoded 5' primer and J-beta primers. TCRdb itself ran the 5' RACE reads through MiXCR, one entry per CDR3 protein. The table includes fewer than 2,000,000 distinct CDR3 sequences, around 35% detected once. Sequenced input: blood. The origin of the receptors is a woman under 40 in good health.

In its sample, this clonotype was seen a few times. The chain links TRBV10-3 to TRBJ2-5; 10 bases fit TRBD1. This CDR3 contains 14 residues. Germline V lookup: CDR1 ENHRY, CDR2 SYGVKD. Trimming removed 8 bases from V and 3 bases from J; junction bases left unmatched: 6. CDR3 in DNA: TGTGCCATCGGTCCCGGGACAGGGGAAGAGACCCAGTACTTC. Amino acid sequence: CAIGPGTGEETQYF.

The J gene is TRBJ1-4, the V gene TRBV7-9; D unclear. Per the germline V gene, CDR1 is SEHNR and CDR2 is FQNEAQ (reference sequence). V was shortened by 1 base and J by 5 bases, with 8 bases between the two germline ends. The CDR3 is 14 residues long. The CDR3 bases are TGTGCCAGCAGCTTAGACAGCCGCAATGAAAAACTGTTTTTT. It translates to CASSLDSRNEKLFF.

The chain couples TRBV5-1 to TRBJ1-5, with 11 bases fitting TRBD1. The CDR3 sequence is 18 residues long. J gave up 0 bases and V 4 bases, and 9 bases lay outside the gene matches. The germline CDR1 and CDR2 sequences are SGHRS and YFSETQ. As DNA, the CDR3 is TGCGCCAGCAGCGAGGGGGACAGGGGGGGCTATAGCAATCAGCCCCAGCATTTT. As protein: CASSEGDRGGYSNQPQHF. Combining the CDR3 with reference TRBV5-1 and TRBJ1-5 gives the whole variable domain KAGVTQTPRYLIKTRGQQVTLSCSPISGHRSVSWYQQTPGQGLQFLFEYFSETQRNKGNFPGRFSGRQFSNSRSEMNVSTLELGDSALYLCASSEGDRGGYSNQPQHFGDGTRLSIL.

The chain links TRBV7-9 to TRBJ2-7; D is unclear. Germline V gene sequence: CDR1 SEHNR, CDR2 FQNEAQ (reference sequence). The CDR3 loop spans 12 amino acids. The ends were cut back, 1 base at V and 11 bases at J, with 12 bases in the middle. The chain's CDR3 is CASSLDGTREYF. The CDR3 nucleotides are TGTGCCAGCAGCTTAGACGGAACTCGCGAGTACTTC.

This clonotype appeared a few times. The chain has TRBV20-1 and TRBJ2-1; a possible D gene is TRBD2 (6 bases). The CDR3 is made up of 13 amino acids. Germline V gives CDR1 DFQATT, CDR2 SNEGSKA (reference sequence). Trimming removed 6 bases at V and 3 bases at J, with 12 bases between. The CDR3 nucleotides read TGCAGTGCCCTCGGGAGCTTCTACAATGAGCAGTTCTTC. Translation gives CSALGSFYNEQFF.

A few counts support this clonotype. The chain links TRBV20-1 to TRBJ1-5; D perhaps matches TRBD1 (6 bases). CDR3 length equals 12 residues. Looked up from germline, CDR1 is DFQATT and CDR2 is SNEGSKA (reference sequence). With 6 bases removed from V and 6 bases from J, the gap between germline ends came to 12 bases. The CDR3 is CSAVQGPQPQHF. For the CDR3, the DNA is TGCAGTGCAGTACAGGGTCCTCAGCCCCAGCATTTT.

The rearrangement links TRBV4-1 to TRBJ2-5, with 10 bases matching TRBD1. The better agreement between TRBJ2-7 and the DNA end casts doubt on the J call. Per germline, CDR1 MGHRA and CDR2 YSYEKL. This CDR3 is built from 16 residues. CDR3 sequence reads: CASSHLGQGLSYEQYF. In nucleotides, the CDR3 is TGCGCCAGCAGCCACCTGGGACAGGGGTTGTCATACGAGCAGTACTTC.

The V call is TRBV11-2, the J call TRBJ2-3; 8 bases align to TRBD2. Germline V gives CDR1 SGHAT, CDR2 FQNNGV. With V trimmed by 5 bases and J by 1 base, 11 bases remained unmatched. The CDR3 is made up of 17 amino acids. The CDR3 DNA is TGTGCCAGCAGCCCGAGTCCCGGGACTAGTCGCACAGATACGCAGTATTTT. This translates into CASSPSPGTSRTDTQYF.

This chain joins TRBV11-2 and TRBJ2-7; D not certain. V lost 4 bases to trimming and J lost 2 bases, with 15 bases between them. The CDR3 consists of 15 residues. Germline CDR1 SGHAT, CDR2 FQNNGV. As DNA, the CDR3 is TGTGCCAGCAGCTGGGTGTCACTGGGTCCCTACGAGCAGTACTTC. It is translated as CASSWVSLGPYEQYF.

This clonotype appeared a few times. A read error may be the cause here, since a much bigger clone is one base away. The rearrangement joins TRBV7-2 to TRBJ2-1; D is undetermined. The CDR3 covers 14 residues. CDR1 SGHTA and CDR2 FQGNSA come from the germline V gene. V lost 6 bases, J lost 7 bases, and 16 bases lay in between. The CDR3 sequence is CASSDIVRLNEQFF. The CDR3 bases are TGTGCCAGCAGTGATATTGTGAGACTTAATGAGCAGTTCTTC.

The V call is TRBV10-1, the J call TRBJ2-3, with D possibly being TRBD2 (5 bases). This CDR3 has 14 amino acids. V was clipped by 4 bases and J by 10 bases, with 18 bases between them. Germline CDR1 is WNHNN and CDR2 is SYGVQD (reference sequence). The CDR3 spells CASSAERAITSQYF. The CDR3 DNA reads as TGCGCCAGCAGTGCCGAGAGGGCAATTACGTCGCAGTATTTT.

Written as DNA, the CDR3 is TGTGCCAGTAGTCCCGACAGGGGGCGAAGTGGCTACACCTTC. Translated: CASSPDRGRSGYTF. The chain couples TRBV19 to TRBJ1-2; 10 bases align to TRBD1. This CDR3 has 14 amino acids. Per germline, CDR1 LNHDA and CDR2 SQIVND (reference sequence). V lost 5 bases to trimming and J lost 7 bases; unmatched junction nucleotides: 7.

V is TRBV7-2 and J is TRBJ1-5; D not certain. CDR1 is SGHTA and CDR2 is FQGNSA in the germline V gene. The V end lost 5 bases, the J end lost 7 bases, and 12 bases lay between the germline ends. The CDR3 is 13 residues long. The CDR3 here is CASSKVHGQPQHF. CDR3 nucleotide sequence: TGTGCCAGCAGCAAAGTCCATGGACAGCCCCAGCATTTT.

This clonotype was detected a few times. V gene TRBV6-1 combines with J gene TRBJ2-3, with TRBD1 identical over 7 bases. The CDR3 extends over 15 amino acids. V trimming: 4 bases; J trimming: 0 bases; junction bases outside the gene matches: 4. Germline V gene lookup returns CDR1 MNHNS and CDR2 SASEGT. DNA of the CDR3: TGTGCCAGCAGTGGTCAGGGGGTAAGCACAGATACGCAGTATTTT. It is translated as CASSGQGVSTDTQYF.

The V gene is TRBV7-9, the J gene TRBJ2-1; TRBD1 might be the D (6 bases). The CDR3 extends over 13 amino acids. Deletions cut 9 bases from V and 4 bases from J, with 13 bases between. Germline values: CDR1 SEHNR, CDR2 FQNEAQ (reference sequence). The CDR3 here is CASTQGQYNEQFF. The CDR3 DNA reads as TGTGCCAGTACCCAGGGACAATACAATGAGCAGTTCTTC.

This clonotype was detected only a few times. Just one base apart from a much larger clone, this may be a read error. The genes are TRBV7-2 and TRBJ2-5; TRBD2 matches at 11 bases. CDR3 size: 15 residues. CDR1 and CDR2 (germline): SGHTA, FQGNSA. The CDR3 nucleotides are TGTGCCAGCAGCTTTAGCGGGGGGGCCGCAGAGACCCGGTACTTC. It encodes CASSFSGGAAETRYF.

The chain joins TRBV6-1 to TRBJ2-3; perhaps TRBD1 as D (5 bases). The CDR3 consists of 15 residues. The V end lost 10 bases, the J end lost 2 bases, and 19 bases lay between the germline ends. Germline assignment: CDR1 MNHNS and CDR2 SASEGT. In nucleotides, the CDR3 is TGTGCCAACCAACGGACAAATTCGATCACAGATACGCAGTATTTT. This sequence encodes CANQRTNSITDTQYF.

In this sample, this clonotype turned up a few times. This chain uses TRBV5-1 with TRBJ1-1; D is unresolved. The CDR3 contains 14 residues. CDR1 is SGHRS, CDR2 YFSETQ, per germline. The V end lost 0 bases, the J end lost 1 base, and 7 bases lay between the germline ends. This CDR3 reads CASSLENSNTEAFF. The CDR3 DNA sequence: TGCGCCAGCAGCTTGGAGAATTCGAACACTGAAGCTTTCTTT.

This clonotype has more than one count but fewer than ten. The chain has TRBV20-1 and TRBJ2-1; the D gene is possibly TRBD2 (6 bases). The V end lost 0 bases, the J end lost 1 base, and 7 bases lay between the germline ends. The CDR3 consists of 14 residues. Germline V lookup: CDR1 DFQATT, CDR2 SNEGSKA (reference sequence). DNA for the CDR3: TGCAGTGCTAGAGATGGGGGGTCCTACAATGAGCAGTTCTTC. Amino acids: CSARDGGSYNEQFF.

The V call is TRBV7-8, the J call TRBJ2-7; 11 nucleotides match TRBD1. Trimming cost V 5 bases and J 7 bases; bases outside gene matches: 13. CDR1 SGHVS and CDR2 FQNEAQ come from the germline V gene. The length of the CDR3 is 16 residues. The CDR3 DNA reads TGTGCCAGCAGCGGGCGGGACAGGGGGAACTTGGGAGAGCAGTACTTC. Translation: CASSGRDRGNLGEQYF.

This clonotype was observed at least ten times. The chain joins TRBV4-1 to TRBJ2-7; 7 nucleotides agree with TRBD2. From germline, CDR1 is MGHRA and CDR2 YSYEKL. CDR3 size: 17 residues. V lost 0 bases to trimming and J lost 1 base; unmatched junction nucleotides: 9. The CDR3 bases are TGCGCCAGCAGCCAAGATAGTTTCGGACTAGGATCCTACGAGCAGTACTTC. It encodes CASSQDSFGLGSYEQYF.

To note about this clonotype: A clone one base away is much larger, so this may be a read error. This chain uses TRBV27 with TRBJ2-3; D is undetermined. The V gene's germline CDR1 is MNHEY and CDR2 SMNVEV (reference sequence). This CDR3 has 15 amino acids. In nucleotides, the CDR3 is TGTGTCAGCAGTTTTACCGGGCTGACCACAGATACGCAGTATTTT. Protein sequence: CVSSFTGLTTDTQYF.

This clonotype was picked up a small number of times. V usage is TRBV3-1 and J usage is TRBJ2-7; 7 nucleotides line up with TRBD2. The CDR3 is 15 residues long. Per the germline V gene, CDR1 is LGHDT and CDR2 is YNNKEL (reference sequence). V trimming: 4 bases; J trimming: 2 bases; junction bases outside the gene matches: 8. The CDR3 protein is CASSPMGAGTYEQYF. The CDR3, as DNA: TGTGCCAGCAGCCCCATGGGAGCGGGAACCTACGAGCAGTACTTC.

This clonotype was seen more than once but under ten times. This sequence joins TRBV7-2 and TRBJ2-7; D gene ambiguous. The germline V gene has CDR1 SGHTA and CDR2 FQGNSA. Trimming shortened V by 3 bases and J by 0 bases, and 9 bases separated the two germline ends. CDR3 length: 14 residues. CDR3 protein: CASSFSASSYEQYF. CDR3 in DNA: TGTGCCAGCAGCTTTTCGGCGTCCTCCTACGAGCAGTACTTC.

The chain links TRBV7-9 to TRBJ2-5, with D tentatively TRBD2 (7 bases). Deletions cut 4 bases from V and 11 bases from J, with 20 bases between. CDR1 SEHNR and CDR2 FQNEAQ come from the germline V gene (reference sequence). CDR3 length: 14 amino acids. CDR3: CASSWARGGHEQYF. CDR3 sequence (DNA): TGTGCCAGCAGCTGGGCGAGGGGGGGGCATGAGCAGTACTTC.

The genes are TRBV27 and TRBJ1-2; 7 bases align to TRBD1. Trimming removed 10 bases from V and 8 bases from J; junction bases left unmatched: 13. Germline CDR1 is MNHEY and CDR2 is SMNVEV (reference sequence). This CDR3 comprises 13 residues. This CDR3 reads CATSPDREFGYTF. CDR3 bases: TGTGCCACCAGCCCAGACAGGGAATTCGGCTACACCTTC.

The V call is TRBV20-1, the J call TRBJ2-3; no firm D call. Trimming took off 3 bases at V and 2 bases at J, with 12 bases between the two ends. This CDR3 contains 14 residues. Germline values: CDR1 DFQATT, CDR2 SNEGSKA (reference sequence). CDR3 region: CSASPKRHTDTQYF. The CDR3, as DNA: TGCAGTGCTAGTCCTAAAAGGCACACAGATACGCAGTATTTT.

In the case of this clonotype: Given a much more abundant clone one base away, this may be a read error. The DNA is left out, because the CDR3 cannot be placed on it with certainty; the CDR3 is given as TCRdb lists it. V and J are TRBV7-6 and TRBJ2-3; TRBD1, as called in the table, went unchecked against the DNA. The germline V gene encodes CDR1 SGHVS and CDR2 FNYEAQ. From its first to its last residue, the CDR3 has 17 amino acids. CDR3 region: CASSLVGQGTLGDTHYF.

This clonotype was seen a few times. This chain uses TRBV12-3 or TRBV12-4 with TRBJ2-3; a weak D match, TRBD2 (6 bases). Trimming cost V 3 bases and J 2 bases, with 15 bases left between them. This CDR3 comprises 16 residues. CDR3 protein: CASSFLLAGYTDTQYF. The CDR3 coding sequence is TGTGCCAGCAGTTTTCTTCTGGCGGGATACACAGATACGCAGTATTTT.

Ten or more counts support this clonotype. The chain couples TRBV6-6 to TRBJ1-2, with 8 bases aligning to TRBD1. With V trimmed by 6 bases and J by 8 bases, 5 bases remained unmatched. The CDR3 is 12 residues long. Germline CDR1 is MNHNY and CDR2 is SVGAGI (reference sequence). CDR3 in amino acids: CASSQTGAGYTF. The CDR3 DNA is TGTGCCAGCAGCCAGACAGGGGCCGGCTACACCTTC.

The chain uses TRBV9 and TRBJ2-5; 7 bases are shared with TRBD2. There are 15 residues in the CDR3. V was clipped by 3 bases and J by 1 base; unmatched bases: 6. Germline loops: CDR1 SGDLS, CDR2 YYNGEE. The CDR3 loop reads CASSEGGAPQETQYF. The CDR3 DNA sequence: TGTGCCAGCAGCGAGGGAGGGGCCCCCCAAGAGACCCAGTACTTC. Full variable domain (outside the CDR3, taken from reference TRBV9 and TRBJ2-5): DSGVTQTPKHLITATGQRVTLRCSPRSGDLSVYWYQQSLDQGLQFLIQYYNGEERAKGNILERFSAQQFPDLHSELNLSSLELGDSALYFCASSEGGAPQETQYFGPGTRLLVL.

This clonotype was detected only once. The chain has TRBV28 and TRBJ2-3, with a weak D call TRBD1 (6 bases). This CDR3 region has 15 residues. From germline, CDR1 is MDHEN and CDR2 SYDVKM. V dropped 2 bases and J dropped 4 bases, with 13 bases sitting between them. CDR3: CASSLPEQGSDTQYF. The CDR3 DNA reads TGTGCCAGCAGTTTACCCGAACAGGGATCAGATACGCAGTATTTT.